The 20 T cell receptor beta chains in this list originate from one sample, sequenced in a study of blood T cell repertoires in COVID-19. Clones were sequenced by immunoSEQ multiplex PCR, and TCRdb holds only the in-frame ones, with some missing. The sample has 450,000 to 500,000 clones, 70% to 90% seen once. Sequencing was done on a sample of peripheral blood. These receptors were obtained from a human donor in a cohort sampled during active COVID-19.

The rearrangement uses TRBV12-3 or TRBV12-4 and TRBJ1-1; possibly TRBD1 for D (5 bases). Trimming removed 3 bases at V and 5 bases at J, with 10 bases between. The CDR3 length is 13 residues. The CDR3: CASSFGQGTEAFF. CDR3 DNA: TGTGCCAGCAGTTTCGGGCAGGGAACTGAAGCTTTCTTT.

The rearrangement links TRBV30 to TRBJ1-1, with D tentatively TRBD1 (5 bases). CDR3 length: 12 residues. In germline, CDR1 is GTSNPN, CDR2 SVGIG (reference sequence). The V and J ends lost 3 bases and 4 bases respectively, with 9 bases between them. The CDR3 DNA is TGTGCCTGGAGCAGGGTTCCCACTGAAGCTTTCTTT. Residues: CAWSRVPTEAFF.

This rearrangement joins TRBV10-3 to TRBJ1-6; D may be TRBD1 (5 bases). Germline V lookup: CDR1 ENHRY, CDR2 SYGVKD. This CDR3 has 15 amino acids. V lost 0 bases to trimming and J lost 10 bases, with 13 bases between them. CDR3 amino acids: CAISESGAQESPLHF. DNA for the CDR3: TGTGCCATCAGTGAGTCAGGGGCGCAGGAATCACCCCTCCACTTT.

The chain couples TRBV12-3 or TRBV12-4 to TRBJ2-7; TRBD2 aligns across 10 bases. The ends lost 6 bases at V and 3 bases at J; junction bases unmatched: 2. CDR3 length equals 13 residues. The CDR3 nucleotides read TGTGCCAGCAGGCCTAGCGGGAGCTACGAGCAGTACTTC. Translated: CASRPSGSYEQYF.

The chain has TRBV5-4 and TRBJ2-4; perhaps TRBD2 as D (5 bases). Germline values: CDR1 SGHNT, CDR2 YYREEE (reference sequence). This CDR3 is built from 13 residues. Trimming took 2 bases from V and 7 from J, leaving 10 bases between them. Here the CDR3 reads CASSFYGVNIQYF. CDR3 coding DNA: TGTGCCAGCAGCTTTTACGGGGTTAACATTCAGTACTTC.

This clone was observed once. The genes are TRBV11-2 and TRBJ1-6; a possible D gene is TRBD1 (5 bases). The CDR3 is 13 residues long. V was clipped by 5 bases and J by 10 bases, with 12 bases between them. Germline V CDR1 and CDR2: SGHAT, FQNNGV. CDR3 DNA sequence: TGTGCCAGCAGCGTCAGGGATGTGTCACCCCTCCACTTT. Translation gives CASSVRDVSPLHF.

The chain links TRBV28 to TRBJ1-1; D not certain. The CDR3 is 16 residues long. Germline CDR1 and CDR2: MDHEN and SYDVKM. With 4 bases removed from V and 1 base from J, the gap between germline ends came to 16 bases. CDR3 nucleotide sequence: TGTGCCAGCAGTTCTCCCTTCGCAGGCAGGAACACTGAAGCTTTCTTT. Encoded protein: CASSSPFAGRNTEAFF.

This chain links TRBV7-3 with TRBJ2-7, with 10 nucleotides matching TRBD2. Germline V gene data show CDR1 as SGHTA and CDR2 as FQGTGA. V lost 5 bases and J lost 6; bases outside the gene matches: 7. CDR3 length: 14 amino acids. CDR3 amino acids: CASSPSGGSSEQYF. CDR3 nucleotide sequence: TGTGCCAGCAGCCCTAGCGGGGGCTCGAGCGAGCAGTACTTC.

This clone was recorded once. The chain recombines TRBV20-1 with TRBJ2-7, with TRBD2 matching over 11 bases. The CDR3 length is 13 residues. Looked up from germline, CDR1 is DFQATT and CDR2 is SNEGSKA (reference sequence). Losses at the gene ends were 3 bases for V and 6 bases for J; bases not matched to a gene: 4. CDR3 sequence (DNA): TGCAGTGCTAGTCGCGGACTAGCGGGCGAGCAGTACTTC. This codes for CSASRGLAGEQYF.

This clone was observed a single time. CDR3 sequence: CASSSTGSLFGVTEAFF. The CDR3 DNA reads TGTGCCAGCAGTTCTACAGGTTCCCTCTTTGGGGTCACTGAAGCTTTCTTT. The chain links TRBV5-5 to TRBJ1-1; D might be TRBD1 (5 bases). The CDR3 is 17 residues long. Looked up from germline, CDR1 is SGHKS and CDR2 is YYEKEE (reference sequence). With 5 bases removed from V and 4 bases from J, the gap between germline ends came to 24 bases.

This clone is a singleton in its sample. This chain uses TRBV5-1 with TRBJ1-1, with 9 bases identical to TRBD1. The trim removed 3 bases at V and 5 bases at J, leaving 5 bases unmatched. From germline, CDR1 is SGHRS and CDR2 YFSETQ. The CDR3 runs to 14 residues. The CDR3 here is CASSWGTGLTEAFF. CDR3 DNA: TGCGCCAGCAGCTGGGGGACAGGGTTGACTGAAGCTTTCTTT.

This clone was observed once. The J gene is TRBJ1-1, the V gene TRBV29-1; D is ambiguous. Germline-derived CDR1 and CDR2 are SQVTM and ANQGSEA. V lost 6 bases, J lost 3 bases, and 14 bases lay in between. The CDR3 extends over 13 amino acids. CDR3: CSVAGHADTEAFF. Written as DNA, the CDR3 is TGCAGCGTCGCGGGCCACGCAGACACTGAAGCTTTCTTT. The full variable domain, with the rest looked up from reference TRBV29-1 and TRBJ1-1, is SAVISQKPSRDICQRGTSLTIQCQVDSQVTMMFWYRQQPGQSLTLIATANQGSEATYESGFVIDKFPISRPNLTFSTLTVSNMSPEDSSIYLCSVAGHADTEAFFGQGTRLTVV.

This chain links TRBV7-3 with TRBJ1-1, with D perhaps matching TRBD1 (6 bases). V was trimmed by 5 bases and J by 1 base, leaving 8 bases between them. Germline loops: CDR1 SGHTA, CDR2 FQGTGA. This CDR3 region has 13 residues. The CDR3 DNA is TGTGCCAGCAGCGCGGGGGCGAACACTGAAGCTTTCTTT. Translating it yields CASSAGANTEAFF. Full variable domain (outside the CDR3, taken from reference TRBV7-3 and TRBJ1-1): GAGVSQTPSNKVTEKGKYVELRCDPISGHTALYWYRQSLGQGPEFLIYFQGTGAADDSGLPNDRFFAVRPEGSVSTLKIQRTERGDSAVYLCASSAGANTEAFFGQGTRLTVV.

The J gene is TRBJ2-7, the V gene TRBV3-1 (or the pseudogene TRBV3-2); TRBD2 matches 8 bases. After removal of 4 bases from V and 6 bases from J, the junction contained 14 bases not matched to a gene. The CDR3 is made up of 16 amino acids. The V gene's germline CDR1 is LGHDT and CDR2 YNNKEL (reference sequence). The CDR3 DNA reads TGTGCCAGCAGCCGACGGGACACCGGGAGGGTCTCCGAGCAGTACTTC. Translated: CASSRRDTGRVSEQYF.

With respect to this clone: Additional DNA sequences in this sample encode the identical CDR3. The chain has TRBV7-9 and TRBJ2-3, with 8 bases matching TRBD1. Germline assignment: CDR1 SEHNR and CDR2 FQNEAQ (reference sequence). There are 15 residues in the CDR3. V dropped 4 bases and J dropped 0; count of bases not matched to a gene: 3. The CDR3 region is CASSSGTGSTDTQYF. CDR3 nucleotides: TGTGCCAGCAGCTCCGGGACAGGCAGCACAGATACGCAGTATTTT.

The V gene is TRBV5-1, the J gene TRBJ2-3, with 12 bases matching TRBD2. V gave up 7 bases and J gave up 3 bases; unmatched junction bases: 6. In germline, CDR1 is SGHRS, CDR2 YFSETQ. The CDR3 sequence is 15 residues long. The CDR3 DNA follows: TGCGCCAGCGCCACGACTAGCGGGAGTACAGATACGCAGTATTTT. Amino acids: CASATTSGSTDTQYF.

V usage is TRBV4-3 and J usage is TRBJ1-6, with D perhaps TRBD1 (5 bases). CDR3 length: 14 amino acids. With 2 bases removed from V and 7 bases from J, the gap between germline ends came to 9 bases. Germline V CDR1 and CDR2: LGHNA, YSLEER. As DNA, the CDR3 is TGCGCCAGCAGCCAACCCGACAGAAATTCACCCCTCCACTTT. This codes for CASSQPDRNSPLHF.

About this clone: This same CDR3 is encoded by further DNA sequences in the sample. V usage is TRBV28 and J usage is TRBJ1-2; 7 bases match TRBD1. Germline V gene lookup returns CDR1 MDHEN and CDR2 SYDVKM. The CDR3 has 13 residues. V lost 5 bases to trimming and J lost 4 bases; unmatched junction nucleotides: 4. DNA of the CDR3: TGTGCCAGCAGTACAGGGGCCCCCTATGGCTACACCTTC. It is translated as CASSTGAPYGYTF.

The rearrangement uses TRBV11-2 and TRBJ2-2; 12 positions agree with TRBD2. The J segment lost 4 bases and the V segment lost 1 base, leaving 10 bases of the junction unmatched. Germline V gives CDR1 SGHAT, CDR2 FQNNGV. CDR3 size: 19 residues. The CDR3 protein is CASSLVFPSGRAGTGELFF. As DNA, the CDR3 is TGTGCCAGCAGCTTAGTTTTCCCTAGCGGGAGGGCCGGCACCGGGGAGCTGTTTTTT.

The rearrangement links TRBV7-8 to TRBJ1-2, with 10 positions matching TRBD1. The CDR3 runs 15 residues. V lost 4 bases to trimming and J lost 6 bases; unmatched junction nucleotides: 8. Germline values: CDR1 SGHVS, CDR2 FQNEAQ. CDR3 sequence reads: CASSSLGQGENGYTF. Here the CDR3 DNA reads TGTGCCAGCAGCTCTCTAGGACAGGGGGAGAATGGCTACACCTTC.